The 29 T cell receptor beta chains reported below all come from one sample, sequenced in a study of CD8 T cells in ankylosing spondylitis. TCRdb redid the calling of the 5' RACE reads with MiXCR, one entry per CDR3 protein. Among 150,000 to 200,000 distinct CDR3 sequences listed, about 16% were seen once. The material sequenced was blood, either unsorted or a sorted T cell fraction (not recorded which). These receptors all come from a male donor with ankylosing spondylitis or in good health (not recorded which).

This clonotype was seen at least ten times. The chain uses TRBV28 and TRBJ2-3; 7 bases line up with TRBD2. The CDR3 consists of 13 residues. Per the germline V gene, CDR1 is MDHEN and CDR2 is SYDVKM. The V gene end was trimmed by 6 bases and the J gene end by 6 bases; junction bases not matched to a gene: 6. CDR3 sequence reads: CASRKSGADTQYF. The CDR3 DNA sequence: TGTGCCAGCAGGAAAAGCGGGGCCGATACGCAGTATTTT.

In this sample, this clonotype turned up many times. This chain uses TRBV29-1 with TRBJ2-3, with 11 bases lining up with TRBD2. The length of the CDR3 is 17 residues. The junction had 6 bases not matched to a gene; V was cut back by 1 base and J by 0 bases. From germline, CDR1 is SQVTM and CDR2 ANQGSEA. CDR3 DNA: TGCAGCGTTGAAGCCGGAAGACTAGCGGGAAGCACAGATACGCAGTATTTT. It specifies CSVEAGRLAGSTDTQYF.

This clonotype was counted only a few times. V gene TRBV28 combines with J gene TRBJ1-4, with a possible D match to TRBD1 (5 bases). The V gene's germline CDR1 is MDHEN and CDR2 SYDVKM. CDR3 length: 15 amino acids. V was trimmed by 6 bases and J by 2 bases, leaving 13 bases between them. CDR3: CASSPGGRTNEKLFF. CDR3 bases: TGTGCCAGCAGCCCGGGGGGGAGGACTAATGAAAAACTGTTTTTT. Using reference TRBV28 and TRBJ1-4 for the parts outside the CDR3, the full variable domain is DVKVTQSSRYLVKRTGEKVFLECVQDMDHENMFWYRQDPGLGLRLIYFSYDVKMKEKGDIPEGYSVSREKKERFSLILESASTNQTSMYLCASSPGGRTNEKLFFGSGTQLSVL.

This clonotype was counted many times. The chain joins TRBV20-1 to TRBJ2-1; TRBD2 might be the D (6 bases). The V gene's germline CDR1 is DFQATT and CDR2 SNEGSKA (reference sequence). This CDR3 region has 15 residues. The V and J ends lost 0 bases and 5 bases respectively, with 14 bases between them. The CDR3 coding sequence is TGCAGTGCTAGAGAGGCCAAGCGGGTAAACAATGAGCAGTTCTTC. Protein: CSAREAKRVNNEQFF.

The chain couples TRBV4-1 to TRBJ2-2; D might be TRBD1 or TRBD2, each matching 5 bases. Deletions cut 3 bases from V and 6 bases from J, with 14 bases between. CDR3 length: 15 amino acids. Germline V gene data show CDR1 as MGHRA and CDR2 as YSYEKL. The CDR3 nucleotides read TGCGCCAGCAGCCACGGGACCAAAAAGTCCGGGGAGCTGTTTTTT. It is translated as CASSHGTKKSGELFF.

V gene TRBV20-1 combines with J gene TRBJ1-2; TRBD1 might be the D (6 bases). The CDR3 runs 14 residues. V shed 1 base and J shed 8 bases, with 17 bases lying between them. Germline CDR1 is DFQATT and CDR2 is SNEGSKA (reference sequence). The CDR3 nucleotides are TGCAGTGCTAGAGGTCCACAGGGCTTGAGCGGCTACACCTTC. Protein: CSARGPQGLSGYTF.

This clonotype was observed many times. The chain uses TRBV11-2 and TRBJ2-5; D is possibly TRBD2 (5 bases). Trimming pared 2 bases from V and 1 base from J, leaving 11 bases between. Germline V CDR1 and CDR2: SGHAT, FQNNGV. The CDR3 consists of 15 residues. The CDR3, as DNA: TGTGCCAGCAGCTTATCGGGAACAAGCCAAGAGACCCAGTACTTC. Its protein product is CASSLSGTSQETQYF.

In its sample, this clonotype was seen a few times. This sequence joins TRBV5-1 and TRBJ2-2; D is unclear. V lost 2 bases to trimming and J lost 7 bases, with 12 bases between them. The CDR3 sequence is 14 residues long. CDR1 and CDR2 (germline): SGHRS, YFSETQ. The CDR3 bases are TGCGCCAGCAGCTTTGACCTGAGTGGCGGGGAGCTGTTTTTT. Its protein product is CASSFDLSGGELFF.

This clonotype was detected ten times or more. The chain recombines TRBV9 with TRBJ1-1; 9 bases map to TRBD1. V lost 2 bases and J lost 3; bases outside the gene matches: 5. Germline V CDR1 and CDR2: SGDLS, YYNGEE. The CDR3 sequence is 15 residues long. CDR3 residues: CASSVWTGVDTEAFF. In nucleotides, the CDR3 is TGTGCCAGCAGCGTGTGGACAGGGGTGGACACTGAAGCTTTCTTT.

This clonotype was counted a few times. The J gene is TRBJ1-6, the V gene TRBV5-1; D may be TRBD1 (5 bases). Germline loops: CDR1 SGHRS, CDR2 YFSETQ. The CDR3 totals 14 residues. V lost 4 bases to trimming and J lost 7 bases, with 12 bases between them. CDR3 nucleotide sequence: TGCGCCAGCAGCCTCGGGACGGGGAATTCACCCCTCCACTTT. It specifies CASSLGTGNSPLHF.

This clonotype was detected ten times or more. The chain couples TRBV29-1 to TRBJ2-1, with D unresolved. Trimming shortened V by 4 bases and J by 16 bases, and 14 bases separated the two germline ends. Germline lookup yields CDR1 SQVTM and CDR2 ANQGSEA. This CDR3 has 10 amino acids. CDR3 in amino acids: CSVGSNERFF. DNA of the CDR3: TGCAGCGTTGGGAGTAACGAGCGCTTCTTC.

In the case of this clonotype: One end of the junction varies from germline; a read error may be responsible. The genes are TRBV29-1 and TRBJ2-2; D gene unclear. The CDR3 covers 11 residues. Germline CDR1 SQVTM, CDR2 ANQGSEA. The CDR3 is CGVTDTGELFF. CDR3 DNA sequence: TGCGGCGTTACGGACACCGGGGAGCTGTTTTTT.

This clonotype has ten or more counts. This chain links TRBV20-1 with TRBJ2-3, with 10 bases matching TRBD2. The CDR3 length is 16 residues. V lost 3 bases to trimming and J lost 2 bases; unmatched junction nucleotides: 8. Germline V CDR1 and CDR2: DFQATT, SNEGSKA (reference sequence). Written as DNA, the CDR3 is TGCAGTGCTAGCGATTTACTAGCGGGGTACACAGATACGCAGTATTTT. Translated: CSASDLLAGYTDTQYF.

This clonotype was seen many times. The chain links TRBV10-3 to TRBJ2-3, with 7 bases matching TRBD2. The CDR3 is 15 residues long. V lost 6 bases to trimming and J lost 0 bases; unmatched junction nucleotides: 6. From germline, CDR1 is ENHRY and CDR2 SYGVKD. The CDR3: CAIRVLAASTDTQYF. In nucleotides, the CDR3 is TGTGCCATCAGAGTCCTAGCGGCTAGCACAGATACGCAGTATTTT.

This clonotype was seen ten or more times. This sequence joins TRBV9 and TRBJ2-1; a possible D gene is TRBD1 (6 bases). The V gene lost 7 bases and the J gene lost 7 bases, with 18 bases spanning the gap. This CDR3 region has 14 residues. The V gene's germline CDR1 is SGDLS and CDR2 YYNGEE. The DNA for the CDR3 is TGTGCCAGCGATTCAGGGGTCGGTCGAAATGAGCAGTTCTTC. Translating gives CASDSGVGRNEQFF.

This clonotype was recorded a few times. This may be a read error, as it is one base from a much larger clone. V and J are TRBV27 and TRBJ2-2, with D possibly being TRBD2 (5 bases). Trimming stripped 5 bases from V and 10 bases from J, with 14 bases between. Germline V gene data show CDR1 as MNHEY and CDR2 as SMNVEV (reference sequence). The CDR3 is 13 amino acids. The CDR3 spells CASSPSIGKELFF. In nucleotides, the CDR3 is TGTGCCAGCAGTCCGAGCATCGGGAAGGAGCTGTTTTTT.

This clonotype was counted at least ten times. The chain has TRBV28 and TRBJ2-7; 10 bases are a match to TRBD1. CDR1 MDHEN and CDR2 SYDVKM come from the germline V gene. V trimming: 6 bases; J trimming: 5 bases; junction bases outside the gene matches: 7. The CDR3 runs to 14 residues. Here the CDR3 reads CASRETGGKNEQYF. CDR3 nucleotide sequence: TGTGCCAGCAGGGAGACAGGGGGCAAGAACGAGCAGTACTTC.

CDR3 bases: TGTGCCATCAGTGCCCCCGCGTCTGCCAAGAAGGAGCAGTTCTTC. Protein: CAISAPASAKKEQFF. The V and J genes are TRBV10-3 and TRBJ2-1; D not certain. CDR1 is ENHRY and CDR2 is SYGVKD in the germline V gene. Trimming left V 4 bases short and J 10 bases short, with 20 bases between. The length of the CDR3 is 15 residues.

This clonotype was counted at least ten times. The chain recombines TRBV5-5 with TRBJ2-3; tentatively, D is TRBD1 (6 bases). The germline V gene has CDR1 SGHKS and CDR2 YYEKEE (reference sequence). This CDR3 has 13 residues. Deletions cut 4 bases from V and 6 bases from J, with 12 bases between. This CDR3 reads CASSVQQGDTQYF. The CDR3 coding sequence is TGTGCCAGCAGCGTGCAACAGGGTGATACGCAGTATTTT.

This clonotype was counted at least ten times. The rearrangement uses TRBV5-1 and TRBJ1-4; unclear D gene. Trimming shortened V by 3 bases and J by 5 bases, and 14 bases separated the two germline ends. Germline V gene lookup returns CDR1 SGHRS and CDR2 YFSETQ. This CDR3 region has 15 residues. The CDR3 DNA reads as TGCGCCAGCAGCTCCCCAGGCAGTACGAATGAAAAACTGTTTTTT. This codes for CASSSPGSTNEKLFF.

This clonotype was detected ten times or more. In DNA form, the CDR3 reads TGTGCCATCAACGGACAGGGGTACAATGAGCAGTTCTTC. Amino acids: CAINGQGYNEQFF. The rearrangement links TRBV10-3 to TRBJ2-1, with TRBD1 matching 9 bases. CDR3 length: 13 amino acids. From germline, CDR1 is ENHRY and CDR2 SYGVKD. With V trimmed by 7 bases and J by 4 bases, 2 bases remained unmatched.

This clonotype was detected only a few times. The J gene is TRBJ2-7, the V gene TRBV5-1; the match to TRBD1 covers 11 bases. CDR1 SGHRS and CDR2 YFSETQ come from the germline V gene. The V segment lost 5 bases and the J segment 2 bases; nucleotides outside the gene matches: 15. The CDR3 length is 18 residues. The CDR3 DNA reads TGCGCCAGCAGTTACCTTTGGGCGGGACAGGGGGTTACCTACGAGCAGTACTTC. Translation gives CASSYLWAGQGVTYEQYF.

This clonotype appeared many times. The chain carries TRBV5-1 and TRBJ2-2; tentative D call: TRBD2 (6 bases). There are 15 residues in the CDR3. V lost 3 bases and J 3 bases, leaving 12 bases between the germline ends. Germline lookup yields CDR1 SGHRS and CDR2 YFSETQ. In DNA form, the CDR3 reads TGCGCCAGCAGCTCCGGGAGCGTCGACACCGGGGAGCTGTTTTTT. Residues: CASSSGSVDTGELFF.

V is TRBV9 and J is TRBJ2-5; 9 bases are a match to TRBD2. V was clipped by 4 bases and J by 4 bases; unmatched bases: 26. The CDR3 covers 21 residues. Germline CDR1 reads SGDLS; CDR2 reads YYNGEE. The DNA for the CDR3 is TGTGCCAGCAGCCTATTGAAGGGATACCTAGCGGGAAAGCCCAGGCGAGAGACCCAGTACTTC. Protein sequence: CASSLLKGYLAGKPRRETQYF.

The J gene is TRBJ1-1, the V gene TRBV5-1; D is undetermined. V shed 0 bases and J shed 5 bases, with 11 bases lying between them. Germline assignment: CDR1 SGHRS and CDR2 YFSETQ. This CDR3 spans 14 amino acids. For the CDR3, the DNA is TGCGCCAGCAGCTTGGGGGGAGTTTGGACTGAAGCTTTCTTT. Translation gives CASSLGGVWTEAFF. Combining the CDR3 with reference TRBV5-1 and TRBJ1-1 gives the whole variable domain KAGVTQTPRYLIKTRGQQVTLSCSPISGHRSVSWYQQTPGQGLQFLFEYFSETQRNKGNFPGRFSGRQFSNSRSEMNVSTLELGDSALYLCASSLGGVWTEAFFGQGTRLTVV.

In the case of this clonotype: A much larger clone is a single base away; this may be a read error. The chain has TRBV14 and TRBJ1-1; D remains unclear. Germline V gene data show CDR1 as SGHDN and CDR2 as FVKESK. The CDR3 spans 15 residues. V was cut by 4 bases and J by 5 bases, with 17 bases left in between. CDR3 amino acids: CASSLGKVPPTEAFF. CDR3 DNA: TGTGCCAGCAGCCTTGGGAAAGTCCCCCCGACTGAAGCTTTCTTT.

The table lists this clonotype with a few counts. The rearrangement uses TRBV18 and TRBJ1-4; D is unresolved. With 1 base removed from V and 2 bases from J, the gap between germline ends came to 8 bases. The germline V gene encodes CDR1 KGHSH and CDR2 LQKENI. The CDR3 loop spans 15 amino acids. The CDR3: CASSPREGTNEKLFF. In nucleotides, the CDR3 is TGTGCCAGCTCACCACGAGAAGGGACTAATGAAAAACTGTTTTTT.

This clonotype has just a few counts. V usage is TRBV3-1 and J usage is TRBJ1-1, with a tentative D call TRBD1 (6 bases). The ends were cut back, 9 bases at V and 0 bases at J, with 14 bases in the middle. The CDR3 contains 14 residues. Per germline, CDR1 LGHDT and CDR2 YNNKEL (reference sequence). CDR3: CASSRGQMNTEAFF. The CDR3 DNA is TGTGCCAGTTCACGGGGACAAATGAACACTGAAGCTTTCTTT.

This clonotype has more than one count but fewer than ten. V usage is TRBV5-6 and J usage is TRBJ2-7; D gene unclear. The germline gives CDR1 SGHDT, CDR2 YYEEEE. V dropped 0 bases and J dropped 6 bases, with 7 bases sitting between them. The CDR3 length is 12 residues. CDR3 in amino acids: CASSLASLEQYF. In DNA, the CDR3 is TGTGCCAGCAGCTTGGCTTCTCTCGAGCAGTACTTC.